Listed below are T cell receptor beta chains from one sample, sequenced in a study of control samples from healthy donors and cancer patients. The repertoire was sequenced with immunoSEQ multiplex PCR; TCRdb's copy has only in-frame clones and lacks some. The data hold nearly 9,500 clones, with 91% observed a single time. The sequencing sample was made of PBMCs. Every receptor here comes from a man in his sixties with colorectal cancer. CDR3s include the opening cysteine and the closing phenylalanine or tryptophan. Each record gives: J gene, clone size, V gene, CDR3 protein. Some rows mark clone size as missing; the rest say once, few, many or name a class of expanded clone.

J gene: TRBJ2-3
clone size: .
V gene: TRBV5-5
CDR3 protein: CASSQSTRTDTQYF

J gene: TRBJ1-4
clone size: .
V gene: TRBV21-1
CDR3 protein: CASSRHSNSTNEKLFF

J gene: TRBJ2-3
clone size: once
V gene: TRBV18
CDR3 protein: CASSPPSGGSDTQYF

J gene: TRBJ2-7
clone size: .
V gene: TRBV4-1
CDR3 protein: CASSLRDDHEQYF

J gene: TRBJ1-6
clone size: .
V gene: TRBV6-5
CDR3 protein: CASSYSTQGGSPLHF

J gene: TRBJ1-1
clone size: .
V gene: TRBV5-6
CDR3 protein: CASSATGPFTEAFF

J gene: TRBJ2-1
clone size: .
V gene: TRBV4-2
CDR3 protein: CASSQEAGDPYNEQFF

J gene: TRBJ1-3
clone size: .
V gene: TRBV11-2
CDR3 protein: CASSLSGALGNTIYF

J gene: TRBJ1-1
clone size: .
V gene: TRBV6-5
CDR3 protein: CASSYSREYTEAFF

J gene: TRBJ2-5
clone size: .
V gene: TRBV7-9
CDR3 protein: CASSLRTAQETQYF

J gene: TRBJ1-3
clone size: .
V gene: TRBV15
CDR3 protein: CATSRVGGFGNTIYF

J gene: TRBJ1-2
clone size: .
V gene: TRBV30
CDR3 protein: CAYVAYGYTF

J gene: TRBJ1-1
clone size: .
V gene: TRBV5-6
CDR3 protein: CASSWDNTEAFF

J gene: TRBJ1-1
clone size: .
V gene: TRBV11-3
CDR3 protein: CASSLEAGTEAFF

J gene: TRBJ2-7
clone size: .
V gene: TRBV2
CDR3 protein: CASRRIPGQGELRQYF

J gene: TRBJ1-1
clone size: .
V gene: TRBV18
CDR3 protein: CASSLVQGSGNTEAFF

J gene: TRBJ2-3
clone size: .
V gene: TRBV2
CDR3 protein: CASKQAGVLYTQYF

J gene: TRBJ2-7
clone size: once
V gene: TRBV5-6
CDR3 protein: CATLEQYF

J gene: TRBJ1-6
clone size: few
V gene: TRBV6-1
CDR3 protein: CASSEPVGGQGESYNSPLHF

J gene: TRBJ2-3
clone size: .
V gene: TRBV7-2
CDR3 protein: CASSFYGGGTDTQYF

J gene: TRBJ1-6
clone size: few
V gene: TRBV6-1
CDR3 protein: CASSEVAGTYNSPLHF

J gene: TRBJ2-5
clone size: .
V gene: TRBV11-2
CDR3 protein: CASSFAMVETQYF

J gene: TRBJ1-5
clone size: once
V gene: TRBV5-8
CDR3 protein: CASSPRVSNQPQHF

J gene: TRBJ1-5
clone size: .
V gene: TRBV28
CDR3 protein: CASSRADRSNQPQHF

J gene: TRBJ2-1
clone size: .
V gene: TRBV5-1
CDR3 protein: CATDMTGALNNEQFF

J gene: TRBJ2-2
clone size: .
V gene: TRBV19
CDR3 protein: CASSKLYYAGTGRTGELFF

J gene: TRBJ1-3
clone size: .
V gene: TRBV7-2
CDR3 protein: CASSSQGGGNTIYF

J gene: TRBJ2-3
clone size: .
V gene: TRBV7-2
CDR3 protein: CASSLGTPADTQYF

J gene: TRBJ1-1
clone size: hyperexpanded
V gene: TRBV2
CDR3 protein: CASSYSPDGYTEAFF

J gene: TRBJ2-7
clone size: .
V gene: TRBV27
CDR3 protein: CASSLRNVRSSYEQYF

J gene: TRBJ2-3
clone size: .
V gene: TRBV5-1
CDR3 protein: CASSFTAEDTQYF

J gene: TRBJ2-3
clone size: .
V gene: TRBV7-9
CDR3 protein: CASSLGDIRTDTQYF

J gene: TRBJ2-2
clone size: once
V gene: TRBV9
CDR3 protein: CASSVVDSGGSDGELFF

J gene: TRBJ2-1
clone size: .
V gene: TRBV5-5
CDR3 protein: CASSLTGGITEQFF

J gene: TRBJ2-2
clone size: .
V gene: TRBV7-9
CDR3 protein: CASSLEGNTGELFF

J gene: TRBJ2-2
clone size: .
V gene: TRBV3-1/TRBV3-2
CDR3 protein: CASSPHRAGTGELFF

J gene: TRBJ2-7
clone size: .
V gene: TRBV9
CDR3 protein: CASSVGLWPNPGEQYF

J gene: TRBJ2-5
clone size: .
V gene: TRBV24-1
CDR3 protein: CATSDAREQETQYF

J gene: TRBJ2-7
clone size: .
V gene: TRBV9
CDR3 protein: CASSVDPGSLEQYF

J gene: TRBJ2-1
clone size: .
V gene: TRBV28
CDR3 protein: CASSRGLLNEQFF

J gene: TRBJ2-5
clone size: .
V gene: TRBV2
CDR3 protein: CASTGQVQETQYF

J gene: TRBJ2-1
clone size: .
V gene: TRBV7-2
CDR3 protein: CASSLEGRADNEQFF

J gene: TRBJ1-1
clone size: once
V gene: TRBV2
CDR3 protein: CASTDMSRRVEAFF

J gene: TRBJ2-3
clone size: once
V gene: TRBV6-6
CDR3 protein: CASAGQGAATQYF